In this sample, the clone carrying this T cell receptor (beta chain) turned up many times. Amplification of ligated cDNA took four PCR rounds with SP2 and nested alpha and beta constant primers. In TCRdb, the 5' RACE reads were re-called with MiXCR into one record per CDR3 protein. The table shows about 48,000 distinct CDR3 sequences, with 4.7% occurring only once. The entry originates in a study of naive and memory T cell subsets. The V and J ends lost 7 bases and 8 bases respectively, with 11 bases between them. This CDR3 has 11 amino acids. The library had UMIs added by 3' ligation of an oligonucleotide to TCR cDNA. RNA was extracted from under 3 ml of whole blood of healthy adults. Reverse transcription used DNase-treated unsorted total RNA, aiming for roughly 1 to 1,100 ng.

The TCR was taken from a female donor in good health. The chain couples TRBV12-3 or TRBV12-4 to TRBJ1-2; a possible D gene is TRBD1 (5 bases). The DNA for the CDR3 is TGTGCCAGCACCCTGGGGGGGGGCTACACCTTC. Its translation: CASTLGGGYTF.